The 19 T cell receptor beta chains given below trace back to one sample, sequenced in a study of blood T cell repertoires in COVID-19 (dated by TCRdb to 2020 to 2021). Receptors were amplified or captured by the immunoSEQ multiplex PCR assay. This immuneACCESS table, as held by TCRdb, lists in-frame sequences with V and J called but not all clones. Of the missing ones, under half trace to an unresolved V gene in checked studies; the others have no known cause. The sample contains 53,000 or so clones, 85% to 95% of them found a single time. 3.1% of the sample lies in the top ten. The sequencing sample was made of peripheral blood. All receptors derive from a human donor in a cohort sampled during active COVID-19.

This sequence joins TRBV2 and TRBJ2-6; possible D gene TRBD1, 6 bases. CDR3 length equals 12 residues. Trimming pared 6 bases from V and 18 bases from J, leaving 18 bases between. Germline assignment: CDR1 SNHLY and CDR2 FYNNEI. CDR3 DNA sequence: TGTGCCAGCAGCGACTCTACAGGGCCCCAGACTTTC. Its protein is CASSDSTGPQTF.

This chain joins TRBV5-6 and TRBJ1-2; D gene ambiguous. The CDR3 contains 13 residues. Trimming took off 0 bases at V and 6 bases at J, with 9 bases between the two ends. Germline CDR1 SGHDT, CDR2 YYEEEE. DNA for the CDR3: TGTGCCAGCAGCTTGGATGCGAGGAATGGCTACACCTTC. Protein sequence: CASSLDARNGYTF.

The rearrangement links TRBV5-8 to TRBJ2-1; 9 bases align to TRBD1. Germline CDR1 is SGHTS and CDR2 is YDEGEE. The CDR3 sequence is 13 residues long. V dropped 3 bases and J dropped 8; count of bases not matched to a gene: 3. The CDR3: CASSWTGDHEQFF. CDR3 coding DNA: TGTGCCAGCAGCTGGACAGGGGACCATGAGCAGTTCTTC.

The chain carries TRBV19 and TRBJ2-7; 10 positions match TRBD2. This CDR3 region has 14 residues. CDR1 and CDR2 (germline): LNHDA, SQIVND (reference sequence). Trimming at V came to 5 bases and at J to 4 bases, leaving 5 bases not matched to a gene. CDR3 DNA sequence: TGTGCCAGTAGTGCCTCTAGCGGGAGTTACGAGCAGTACTTC. Translation gives CASSASSGSYEQYF.

The genes are TRBV18 and TRBJ2-7; the match to TRBD2 covers 9 bases. Germline-derived CDR1 and CDR2 are KGHSH and LQKENI. The CDR3 totals 14 residues. V lost 1 base to trimming and J lost 6 bases; unmatched junction nucleotides: 4. Here the CDR3 reads CASSPLAGVSEQYF. The CDR3 region has the DNA TGTGCCAGCTCACCACTAGCGGGAGTGTCCGAGCAGTACTTC. The whole variable domain, filled in from reference TRBV18 and TRBJ2-7, reads NAGVMQNPRHLVRRRGQEARLRCSPMKGHSHVYWYRQLPEEGLKFMVYLQKENIIDESGMPKERFSAEFPKEGPSILRIQQVVRGDSAAYFCASSPLAGVSEQYFGPGTRLTVT.

This rearrangement joins TRBV10-1 to TRBJ1-1, with 9 nucleotides matching TRBD1. V dropped 7 bases and J dropped 2; count of bases not matched to a gene: 8. Germline V lookup: CDR1 WNHNN, CDR2 SYGVQD (reference sequence). The CDR3 has 15 amino acids. The CDR3 sequence: CASKGTGKPNTEAFF. CDR3 nucleotide sequence: TGCGCCAGCAAAGGGACAGGGAAGCCCAACACTGAAGCTTTCTTT.

The chain couples TRBV19 to TRBJ1-2; the match to TRBD1 covers 7 bases. V gave up 5 bases and J gave up 4 bases; unmatched junction bases: 10. This CDR3 is 15 amino acids long. The germline V gene encodes CDR1 LNHDA and CDR2 SQIVND (reference sequence). CDR3 nucleotides: TGTGCCAGTAGTCCCCGAAAGACAGGGCTCTATGGCTACACCTTC. Translation gives CASSPRKTGLYGYTF.

This sequence joins TRBV9 and TRBJ2-1; 9 bases match TRBD2. V gave up 0 bases and J gave up 9 bases; unmatched junction bases: 16. CDR1 and CDR2 (germline): SGDLS, YYNGEE. This CDR3 spans 18 amino acids. In DNA form, the CDR3 reads TGTGCCAGCAGCGTAGTAGGGTCTCTGGGACTAGCAGGGGGTGAGCAGTTCTTC. This encodes CASSVVGSLGLAGGEQFF.

V is TRBV27 and J is TRBJ2-2; 9 bases line up with TRBD1. Germline CDR1 MNHEY, CDR2 SMNVEV (reference sequence). The CDR3 has 18 amino acids. Trimming took 6 bases from V and 8 from J; bases not matched to a gene: 19. The CDR3 protein is CASRRPRNTDRGIGELFF. CDR3 bases: TGTGCCAGCAGGCGACCCAGAAATACGGACAGGGGAATTGGGGAGCTGTTTTTT.

The V and J genes are TRBV12-3 or TRBV12-4 and TRBJ1-6; D unclear. V lost 4 bases and J lost 10, with 8 bases in between. The CDR3 sequence is 12 residues long. CDR3 nucleotide sequence: TGTGCCAGCAGTTACGAGTACTCACCCCTCCACTTT. It specifies CASSYEYSPLHF.

The V call is TRBV2, the J call TRBJ2-1, with D unclear. The ends were cut back, 8 bases at V and 5 bases at J, with 10 bases in the middle. This CDR3 region has 12 residues. Germline V gene lookup returns CDR1 SNHLY and CDR2 FYNNEI. The CDR3: CASALEDNEQFF. The CDR3, as DNA: TGTGCCAGCGCACTCGAGGACAATGAGCAGTTCTTC.

The V call is TRBV2, the J call TRBJ2-1; D is perhaps TRBD2 (7 bases). This CDR3 is built from 13 residues. V was pared by 6 bases and J by 9 bases, with 15 bases between. Germline CDR1 and CDR2: SNHLY and FYNNEI. CDR3 sequence reads: CASRGGGSGEQFF. Written as DNA, the CDR3 is TGTGCCAGCAGGGGAGGGGGTTCCGGTGAGCAGTTCTTC.

This chain connects TRBV5-5 to TRBJ2-1; 8 bases match TRBD2. CDR1 is SGHKS and CDR2 is YYEKEE in the germline V gene (reference sequence). CDR3 length equals 16 residues. V lost 4 bases and J lost 7; bases outside the gene matches: 13. DNA for the CDR3: TGTGCCAGCAGCCAACTAGCGGTCCTCCCGGGGAATGAGCAGTTCTTC. Protein sequence: CASSQLAVLPGNEQFF.

CDR3 nucleotides: TGTGCCAGCAGCCTGACTTCGGGCACTGAAGCTTTCTTT. Translating gives CASSLTSGTEAFF. The V call is TRBV12-3 or TRBV12-4, the J call TRBJ1-1; D remains unclear. The ends were cut back, 6 bases at V and 4 bases at J, with 12 bases in the middle. This CDR3 region has 13 residues.

The J gene is TRBJ1-2, the V gene TRBV4-3; D uncertain. The germline V and J ends were trimmed by 0 bases and 5 bases, with 10 bases remaining between them. Germline values: CDR1 LGHNA, CDR2 YSLEER. This CDR3 spans 14 amino acids. CDR3 bases: TGCGCCAGCAGCCAAGATCTTAGCCCATATGGCTACACCTTC. This sequence encodes CASSQDLSPYGYTF.

The V call is TRBV5-1, the J call TRBJ1-1; D possibly corresponds to TRBD1 (6 bases). Germline V gene lookup returns CDR1 SGHRS and CDR2 YFSETQ. This CDR3 has 19 residues. Deletions cut 4 bases from V and 4 bases from J, with 29 bases between. CDR3 residues: CASSLGRGVQKLARTEAFF. DNA of the CDR3: TGCGCCAGCAGCCTCGGCAGGGGAGTACAGAAATTAGCGCGCACTGAAGCTTTCTTT.

V and J are TRBV7-2 and TRBJ2-5; 13 bases fit TRBD2. This CDR3 has 15 residues. With 5 bases clipped from V and 5 bases from J, the junction kept 5 bases outside the gene matches. The V gene's germline CDR1 is SGHTA and CDR2 FQGNSA. The CDR3 nucleotides read TGTGCCAGCAGCAAGGGACTAGCGGGAAGGGAGACCCAGTACTTC. Translating it yields CASSKGLAGRETQYF.

This chain uses TRBV3-1 (or the pseudogene TRBV3-2) with TRBJ2-5; 8 bases match TRBD2. The V segment lost 4 bases and the J segment 2 bases; nucleotides outside the gene matches: 15. The length of the CDR3 is 18 residues. In germline, CDR1 is LGHDT, CDR2 YNNKEL (reference sequence). CDR3 coding DNA: TGTGCCAGCAGCCGGCGGGGGACTAGGGGCCTGTGGCAAGAGACCCAGTACTTC. This codes for CASSRRGTRGLWQETQYF.

This rearrangement joins TRBV3-1 (or the pseudogene TRBV3-2) to TRBJ2-2; possibly TRBD2 for D (7 bases). Germline CDR1 reads LGHDT; CDR2 reads YNNKEL (reference sequence). V lost 1 base and J 0 bases, leaving 21 bases between the germline ends. The CDR3 contains 20 residues. The CDR3 coding sequence is TGTGCCAGCAGCCAAGCGGGGGGCCGACTTCTCCGTTCGAACACCGGGGAGCTGTTTTTT. Its protein is CASSQAGGRLLRSNTGELFF.